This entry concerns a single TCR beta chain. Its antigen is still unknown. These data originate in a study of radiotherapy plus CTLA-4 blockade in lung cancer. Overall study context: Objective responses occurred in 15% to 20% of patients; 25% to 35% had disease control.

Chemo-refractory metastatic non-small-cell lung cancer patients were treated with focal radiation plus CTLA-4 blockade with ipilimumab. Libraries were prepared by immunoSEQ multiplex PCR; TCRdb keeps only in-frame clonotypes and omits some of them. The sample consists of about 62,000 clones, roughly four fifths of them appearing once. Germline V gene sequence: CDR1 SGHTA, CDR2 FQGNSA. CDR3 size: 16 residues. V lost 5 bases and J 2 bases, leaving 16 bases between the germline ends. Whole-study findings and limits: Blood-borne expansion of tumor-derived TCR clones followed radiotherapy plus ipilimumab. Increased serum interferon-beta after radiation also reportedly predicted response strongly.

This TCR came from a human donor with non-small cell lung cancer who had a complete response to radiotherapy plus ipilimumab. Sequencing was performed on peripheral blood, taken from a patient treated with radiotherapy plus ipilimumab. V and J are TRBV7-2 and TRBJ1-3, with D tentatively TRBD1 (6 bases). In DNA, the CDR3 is TGTGCCAGCAGCCCCCAGGGGCGGTCACCTGGAAACACCATATATTTT. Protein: CASSPQGRSPGNTIYF. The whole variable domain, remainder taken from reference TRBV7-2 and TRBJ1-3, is GAGVSQSPSNKVTEKGKDVELRCDPISGHTALYWYRQSLGQGLEFLIYFQGNSAPDKSGLPSDRFSAERTGGSVSTLTIQRTQQEDSAVYLCASSPQGRSPGNTIYFGEGSWLTVV.